A selection of T cell receptor beta chains follows, all from one sample in a study of cytomegalovirus exposure and HLA in healthy donors. Method: immunoSEQ multiplex PCR; TCRdb's copy keeps in-frame clones and lacks some. Here the sample spans 150,000 to 200,000 clones, roughly 87% being singletons. The material sequenced was PBMCs. The source is a girl under three years old in good health and CMV-seronegative. CDR3s include the opening cysteine and the closing phenylalanine or tryptophan. D genes are given only for firm matches. Only part of the rows carry a size: once, few, many, or a class if the clone is expanded.

V	J	size	D	DNA	CDR3
TRBV20-1	TRBJ2-5	-	-	TGCAGTGCTACTATTGAGACCCAGTACTTC	CSATIETQYF
TRBV5-1	TRBJ2-7	-	TRBD2	TGCGCCAGCAGCCTGAGCGGGGGTAGCTCCTACGAGCAGTACTTC	CASSLSGGSSYEQYF
TRBV9	TRBJ2-2	-	TRBD2	TGTGCCAGCAGCAGACCGGGACTACTAAACACCGGGGAGCTGTTTTTT	CASSRPGLLNTGELFF
TRBV10-1	TRBJ2-5	-	TRBD1	TGCGCCAGCAGTGAGTTACAGGGGAGTCAAGAGACCCAGTACTTC	CASSELQGSQETQYF
TRBV4-1	TRBJ2-3	-	-	TGCGCCAGCAGCCAAGTAGAACGGGGGACGGTTGATACGCAGTATTTT	CASSQVERGTVDTQYF
TRBV30	TRBJ2-2	-	-	TGTGCCGCCGGGGGTAGGGTTACCGGGGAGCTGTTTTTT	CAAGGRVTGELFF
TRBV2	TRBJ2-6	-	-	TGTGCCAGCCTAGAGGCGATCTCTGGGGCCAACGTCCTGACTTTC	CASLEAISGANVLTF
TRBV6-1	TRBJ1-1	-	-	TGTGCCAGCAGTGAAGTTGGGAGCACTGAAGCTTTCTTT	CASSEVGSTEAFF
TRBV6-5	TRBJ2-7	-	-	TGTGCCAGCAGTTACTCGGCGGACGAGCAGTACTTC	CASSYSADEQYF
TRBV4-1	TRBJ1-4	-	-	TGCGCCAGCAGCCCGAATGAAAAACTGTTTTTT	CASSPNEKLFF
TRBV30	TRBJ1-1	-	-	TGTGCCTGGAGTGCGCAGGGTGGTGAAGCTTTCTTT	CAWSAQGGEAFF
TRBV4-1	TRBJ2-7	-	-	TGCGCCAGCACTCTCTCTCTGGGGGGATCCTACGAGCAGTACTTC	CASTLSLGGSYEQYF
TRBV6-1	TRBJ2-1	once	-	TGTGCCAGCAGTGAACGGGGGGCCACCAATGAGCAGTTCTTC	CASSERGATNEQFF
TRBV5-1	TRBJ1-2	-	TRBD1	TGCGCCAGCAGCCCGGTAATCCGGCCCGACAGGGACTATGGCTACACCTTC	CASSPVIRPDRDYGYTF
TRBV7-3	TRBJ2-1	-	TRBD1	TGTGCCAGCAGCTTAGGGACAGGCTACTACAATGAGCAGTTCTTC	CASSLGTGYYNEQFF
TRBV27	TRBJ2-2	-	TRBD2	TGTGCCAGCAGTTTATCATATATAGCGGGGGGGCCGGCCGGGGAGCTGTTTTTT	CASSLSYIAGGPAGELFF
TRBV30	TRBJ2-7	-	TRBD2	TGTGCCTGGAGAAAAAAACTAGCGGGAGGGCCTAAAGAACTCTACGAGCAGTACTTC	CAWRKKLAGGPKELYEQYF
TRBV30	TRBJ2-1	-	TRBD2	TGTGCCTGGAGGAACCTAGCGGGAGGGCCCGGTGAGCAGTTCTTC	CAWRNLAGGPGEQFF
TRBV18	TRBJ2-7	-	-	TGTGCCAGCTCACCACCCCGAGGTATACGCTACGAGCAGTACTTC	CASSPPRGIRYEQYF
TRBV6-1	TRBJ1-2	-	-	TGTGCCAGCAGCCCACAGCCTAACTATGGCTACACCTTC	CASSPQPNYGYTF
TRBV5-1	TRBJ2-2	-	-	TGCGCCAGCAGCTTGGACAGGAACACCGGGGAGCTGTTTTTT	CASSLDRNTGELFF
TRBV18	TRBJ2-7	once	-	TGTGCCAGCTCACCATCCAAAGACAGAACCTACGAGCAGTACTTC	CASSPSKDRTYEQYF
TRBV30	TRBJ1-2	few	-	TGTGCCTGGAGTGTACCGGGACTCGGGGGCTACACCTTC	CAWSVPGLGGYTF
TRBV7-9	TRBJ1-2	-	TRBD1	TGTGCCAGCAGCTTAGAGGAGGGGGCAGGCTATGGCTACACCTTC	CASSLEEGAGYGYTF
TRBV30	TRBJ2-7	-	TRBD2	TGTGCCTCGTGCCGCGGCGGGAGCTCCGAGCAGTACTTC	CASCRGGSSEQYF
TRBV2	TRBJ2-2	-	TRBD2	TGTGCCAGCAGTTCCCGACTAGCGGGGGGCGCGAACACCGGGGAGCTGTTTTTT	CASSSRLAGGANTGELFF
TRBV4-2	TRBJ2-7	-	TRBD2	TGTGCCAGCAGCCAAGTTCAGTCGGGAAGACTAGCGGGTGGTTACGAGCAGTACTTC	CASSQVQSGRLAGGYEQYF
TRBV5-1	TRBJ2-1	-	TRBD2	TGCGCCAGCAGCTTGCCCAATCTAGCGGGGGGCAGTGAGCAGTTCTTC	CASSLPNLAGGSEQFF
TRBV18	TRBJ2-1	-	-	TGTGCCAGCTCACCACCGGTCCGGGTAAATGAGCAGTTCTTC	CASSPPVRVNEQFF
TRBV7-2	TRBJ2-1	once	-	TGTGCCAGCTGGGGACGTGGCGGGACCACCTACAATGAGCAGTTCTTC	CASWGRGGTTYNEQFF
TRBV7-9	TRBJ1-2	once	-	TGTGCCAGCAGCTTAGCGGTCGGAACAGACTATGGCTACACCTTC	CASSLAVGTDYGYTF
TRBV7-8	TRBJ2-7	-	-	TGTGCCAGCAGCTTAGAAGGGGGATTCTACGAGCAGTACTTC	CASSLEGGFYEQYF
TRBV27	TRBJ2-6	-	-	TGTGCCAGCAGTTTATGGGGATTCCAGGGTTCTGGGGCCAACGTCCTGACTTTC	CASSLWGFQGSGANVLTF
TRBV5-5	TRBJ2-1	-	TRBD2	TGTGCCAGCAGCCCGTTTTCGGCGGGAGGGCCCTACAATGAGCAGTTCTTC	CASSPFSAGGPYNEQFF
TRBV30	TRBJ2-5	-	-	TGTGCCTGGAGTGTCCAGGGTGAGACCCAGTACTTC	CAWSVQGETQYF
TRBV27	TRBJ2-1	-	TRBD2	TGTGCCAGCAGTTTACCTAGCGGTACCTCTATCTCCTACAATGAGCAGTTCTTC	CASSLPSGTSISYNEQFF
TRBV5-8	TRBJ2-4	-	TRBD1	TGTGCCAGCAGCTTGGGACAGGGTTTGAACATTCAGTACTTC	CASSLGQGLNIQYF
TRBV5-1	TRBJ2-6	-	TRBD1	TGCGCCAGCAGTACGTCTTTAAGGGGGCGCGATTGGGGGGCCAACGTCCTGACTTTC	CASSTSLRGRDWGANVLTF
TRBV21-1	TRBJ1-1	-	-	TGTGCCAGCAGCAAACCAAAGGAGGGGCCCCAGGCCTCTGAAGCTTTCTTT	CASSKPKEGPQASEAFF
TRBV7-8	TRBJ2-5	few	TRBD1	TGTGCCAGCAGCCTGGACAGGGAACTCGAGACCCAGTACTTC	CASSLDRELETQYF
TRBV5-1	TRBJ2-7	-	-	TGCGCCAGCAGCTTGGGCCCGGGGGGCACCCGCTCCTACGAGCAGTACTTC	CASSLGPGGTRSYEQYF
TRBV5-1	TRBJ2-7	once	-	TGCGCCAGCAGCTTGGTGGAGCCCGGTGGCTACGAGTACTTC	CASSLVEPGGYEYF
TRBV21-1	TRBJ1-5	once	-	TGTGCCAGCAGCAAATTGGGAGACAGGGGCCCGGGACAGCCCCAGCATTTT	CASSKLGDRGPGQPQHF
TRBV29-1	TRBJ2-1	-	-	TGCAGCGTTGTTAACAGGGTGCGTTCCTACAATGAGCAGTTCTTC	CSVVNRVRSYNEQFF
TRBV29-1	TRBJ2-4	-	-	TGCAGCGTTGAATTGGTCAGGGAATACGGGGGTTTCATTCAGTACTTC	CSVELVREYGGFIQYF
TRBV19	TRBJ1-2	-	TRBD1	TGTGCCAGTAGGAAAGCCGGACAGGGTTCCTATGGCTACACCTTC	CASRKAGQGSYGYTF
TRBV6-1	TRBJ2-1	-	TRBD2	TGTGCCAGCAGTGAGGGACTAGGCGTCCACAATGAGCAGTTCTTC	CASSEGLGVHNEQFF
TRBV5-6	TRBJ1-2	-	-	TGTGCCAGCAGCACAGGGAACTATGGCTACACCTTC	CASSTGNYGYTF
TRBV6-1	TRBJ1-2	-	-	TGTGCCAGCACGGCGGGGGATGGCTACACCTTC	CASTAGDGYTF
TRBV10-1	TRBJ2-7	once	-	TGCGCCAGCCGGGACTCCTACGAGCAGTACTTC	CASRDSYEQYF
TRBV5-5	TRBJ1-4	-	TRBD1	TGTGCCAGCAGCTTAAGGGGGCGGGAAGAAAAACTGTTTTTT	CASSLRGREEKLFF